This TCR beta chain was recovered during a study of blood T cells in healthy people across ages. The study, taken as a whole, reports: Naive T cell percentage showed a strong correlation with the diversity of TCR beta.

The CDR3 is 15 amino acids. Looked up from germline, CDR1 is SSHAT and CDR2 is FNYEAQ (reference sequence). The ends were cut back, 5 bases at V and 7 bases at J, with 17 bases in the middle. On this clonotype: The target antigen is unknown.

The authors ran a second PCR of 7 to 11 cycles using a sample-barcoded 5' primer and a J-beta primer mix. TCRdb ran MiXCR on the 5' RACE reads and lists one entry per CDR3 protein. The table shows about 640,000 distinct CDR3 sequences, with 58% occurring only once. There were healthy Caucasian individuals from Russia, aged about 6 to 100, serving as donors. Donors gave about 10 milliliters of peripheral blood apiece. No fewer than 5.5 micrograms of total RNA were isolated from every sample. The source is a man between 60 and 75 years old in good health. V usage is TRBV7-7 and J usage is TRBJ1-4, with a weak D call TRBD1 (5 bases). Sequencing was performed on blood. CDR3 in amino acids: CASSPTRVLGEKLFF. DNA of the CDR3: TGTGCCAGCAGCCCCACCAGGGTATTAGGTGAAAAACTGTTTTTT.